The 5 T cell receptor beta chains below all came from one sample that was sequenced in a study of Tregs in tolerant kidney transplant recipients. Libraries were prepared by immunoSEQ multiplex PCR; TCRdb keeps only in-frame clonotypes and omits some of them. The data contain hundreds of thousands of clones, about 80% of them singletons. Sequencing used CD4+ T cells from blood. Source of these receptors: a human donor in good health.

This clone was picked up one time. The V and J genes are TRBV5-1 and TRBJ2-2; TRBD2 matches 7 bases. Trimming removed 0 bases from V and 6 bases from J; junction bases left unmatched: 11. The germline V gene has CDR1 SGHRS and CDR2 YFSETQ. This CDR3 contains 17 residues. The chain's CDR3 is CASSLAAGPRGAGELFF. CDR3 sequence (DNA): TGCGCCAGCAGCTTGGCAGCGGGGCCCCGAGGGGCCGGGGAGCTGTTTTTT.

The rearrangement uses TRBV2 and TRBJ1-5; tentatively, D is TRBD1 (5 bases). The CDR3 contains 14 residues. The V end lost 3 bases, the J end lost 2 bases, and 8 bases lay between the germline ends. CDR1 and CDR2 (germline): SNHLY, FYNNEI. CDR3 in DNA: TGTGCCAGCAGTGATGGGGGTCGCAATCAGCCCCAGCATTTT. Its translation is CASSDGGRNQPQHF.

The chain couples TRBV5-1 to TRBJ2-3, with D possibly TRBD2 on 6 matching bases. The V gene lost 4 bases and the J gene lost 2 bases, with 11 bases spanning the gap. The CDR3 totals 14 residues. Per germline, CDR1 SGHRS and CDR2 YFSETQ. CDR3: CASSPGDSTDTQYF. The CDR3 nucleotides read TGCGCCAGCAGCCCCGGGGACTCCACAGATACGCAGTATTTT.

This chain joins TRBV13 and TRBJ2-7; D perhaps matches TRBD2 (5 bases). Trimming pared 5 bases from V and 2 bases from J, leaving 16 bases between. The CDR3 is made up of 15 amino acids. Germline V gene data show CDR1 as PRHDT and CDR2 as FYEKMQ (reference sequence). CDR3 residues: CASSPYAGNTYEQYF. The CDR3 nucleotides are TGTGCCAGCAGCCCCTACGCCGGGAATACCTACGAGCAGTACTTC. The variable domain in full, completed from reference TRBV13 and TRBJ2-7, reads AAGVIQSPRHLIKEKRETATLKCYPIPRHDTVYWYQQGPGQDPQFLISFYEKMQSDKGSIPDRFSAQQFSDYHSELNMSSLELGDSALYFCASSPYAGNTYEQYFGPGTRLTVT.

The chain links TRBV5-5 to TRBJ2-2; possibly TRBD1 or TRBD2 for D (6 bases each). Germline CDR1 and CDR2: SGHKS and YYEKEE (reference sequence). Trimming pared 2 bases from V and 3 bases from J, leaving 17 bases between. CDR3 size: 17 residues. The CDR3 coding sequence is TGTGCCAGCAGCTTCCCCCCGGGAGAGGGGGACACCGGGGAGCTGTTTTTT. This gives the protein CASSFPPGEGDTGELFF. Filled out from reference TRBV5-5 and TRBJ2-2, the complete variable domain reads DAGVTQSPTHLIKTRGQQVTLRCSPISGHKSVSWYQQVLGQGPQFIFQYYEKEERGRGNFPDRFSARQFPNYSSELNVNALLLGDSALYLCASSFPPGEGDTGELFFGEGSRLTVL.